This T cell receptor (beta chain) is from a study of Ad26.COV2.S vaccination and SARS-CoV-2 variants (dated by TCRdb to about 2021). Background for the entire study: Vaccine-arm donors were drawn from COV1001, a multicentre, randomized, double-blind, placebo-controlled phase I-IIa trial of Ad26.COV2.S in healthy adults. Ad26.COV2.S was administered intramuscularly at 5 x 10^10 or 1 x 10^11 viral particles, either as a single shot or as two shots given 56 days apart. TCRbeta repertoire sequencing was used to assess the specificity and breadth of SARS-CoV-2-reactive T cell receptors after Ad26.COV2.S vaccination. The TCR-sequenced set comprised around 30 samples: roughly 19 Ad26.COV2.S vaccine recipients, 5 placebo recipients and 8 SARS-CoV-2 convalescent individuals. Trial participants were randomized into five groups of five: low-dose or high-dose Ad26.COV2.S given once or twice, or placebo on both occasions. Throughout the experiments and outcome assessment, investigators stayed blinded to trial group allocation. Paper-wide results and their limitations: Comparable non-spike TCR breadth was observed between vaccine and placebo recipients, consistent with only spike being contained in the vaccine. The study was not powered for comparison of responses between vaccine doses or regimens. Higher spike-specific TCR breadth was observed in Ad26.COV2.S recipients than in placebo recipients (P = 0.0014). Substantial breadth of spike-specific CD8+ and CD4+ T cell responses was reported after vaccination. According to the authors, total T cell responses may have been underestimated by the TCR breadth and depth analyses.

CDR1 is given as MDHEN and CDR2 as SYDVKM, both from the germline V gene. V ends up 5 bases short and J 8 bases short, with an unmatched junction base count of 15. From its cysteine to its phenylalanine, the CDR3 spans 19 amino acids. Only CDR3 DNA remains: 57 bases, in frame from the first base. The treatment or condition label of this sample denotes: some 20 received Ad26.COV2.S at low or high dose, single or two shots; about 5 received placebo; per-sample allocation not given. Repertoires of vaccine and placebo recipients were sequenced from samples taken on day 63 after the first injection. In Cohort 1b, roughly 25 adults aged 18-55 years were enrolled at a single site in Boston, USA, between 29 July and 7 August 2020. Ad26.COV2.S consisted of a replication-incompetent adenovirus type 26 vector by which a prefusion-stabilized SARS-CoV-2 spike protein from the original Wuhan strain was expressed.

The immunoSEQ Assay was used to sequence TCRbeta CDR3 regions. After extraction, genomic DNA underwent amplification by bias-controlled multiplex PCR, followed by high-throughput sequencing. On the study's bioinformatics: To quantify the absolute abundance of every unique TCRbeta CDR3 region, sequences were collapsed and filtered. T cell fraction was estimated by normalizing TCRbeta template counts to usable DNA, with usable DNA measured through amplification of reference genes found in all nucleated cells. Repertoire TCRs were annotated as SARS-CoV-2-specific when V gene, CDR3 amino acid sequence and J gene were exactly matched to a known reactive TCR set. The reference SARS-CoV-2 TCR set was derived from MIRA and filtered for enrichment in COVID-19-positive ImmuneCODE repertoires, a step that removed public or cross-reactive TCRs. Using the MIRA antigens, annotated TCRs were further analysed by specific ORF or by position within an ORF. Breadth was defined as the number of annotated unique rearrangements divided by the total number of unique productive rearrangements, and depth was defined as the summed frequency of the annotated unique rearrangements. Two-sided Wilcoxon rank-sum tests were applied when comparing TCR breadth between groups. In TCRdb, the immuneACCESS table is reduced to in-frame sequences with V and J assigned. These tables do not hold every clone; where another copy was compared, an unresolved V gene accounts for under half, and the others remain unexplained. V, J and clone size were drawn from that table, and D and trimming were deduced from the DNA. The sample table records about 480,000 clones; roughly 87% of these occur just once. The ten largest clones capture about 13% of the sample.

Note on this clone: The antigen it binds to is not known. No base quality values were provided; no much bigger clone lies one nucleotide off.

Material: peripheral blood, obtained in a trial of Ad26.COV2.S vaccine versus placebo. The clonotype originates from a person between 18 and 65 years old who received the Ad26.COV2.S COVID-19 vaccine or a placebo. The sequence is built from TRBV28 and TRBJ2-1; 16 bases in between match TRBD2. The bases read TGTGCCAGCAGTCCATACGAACCGGGACTAGCGGGAGGGCCTCATGAGCAGTTCTTC. Its protein is CASSPYEPGLAGGPHEQFF. The entire variable domain, with the stretches around the CDR3 drawn from the reference TRBV28 and TRBJ2-1 proteins, is DVKVTQSSRYLVKRTGEKVFLECVQDMDHENMFWYRQDPGLGLRLIYFSYDVKMKEKGDIPEGYSVSREKKERFSLILESASTNQTSMYLCASSPYEPGLAGGPHEQFFGPGTRLTVL.